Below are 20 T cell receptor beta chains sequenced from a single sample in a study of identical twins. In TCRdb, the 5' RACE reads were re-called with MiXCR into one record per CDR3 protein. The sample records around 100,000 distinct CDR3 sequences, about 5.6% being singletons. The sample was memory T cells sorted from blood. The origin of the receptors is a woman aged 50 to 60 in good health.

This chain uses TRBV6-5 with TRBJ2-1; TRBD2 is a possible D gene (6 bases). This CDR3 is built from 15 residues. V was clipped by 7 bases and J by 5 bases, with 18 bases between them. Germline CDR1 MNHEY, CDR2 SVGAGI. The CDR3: CASNKGLERHNEQFF. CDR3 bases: TGTGCCAGCAACAAGGGACTGGAAAGACACAATGAGCAGTTCTTC.

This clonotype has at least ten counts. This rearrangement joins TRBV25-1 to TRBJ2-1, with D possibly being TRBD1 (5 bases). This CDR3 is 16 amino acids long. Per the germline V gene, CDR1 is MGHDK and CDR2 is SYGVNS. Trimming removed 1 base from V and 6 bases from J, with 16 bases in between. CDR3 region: CASSELGRGAANEQFF. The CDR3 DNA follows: TGTGCCAGCAGTGAATTGGGGCGAGGTGCCGCCAATGAGCAGTTCTTC.

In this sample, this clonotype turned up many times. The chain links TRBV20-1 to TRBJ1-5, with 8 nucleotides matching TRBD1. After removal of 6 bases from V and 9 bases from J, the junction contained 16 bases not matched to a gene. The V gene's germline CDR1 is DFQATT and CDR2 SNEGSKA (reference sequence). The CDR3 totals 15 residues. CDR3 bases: TGCAGTGCCCTGACAGGGGTCGCCCCCTTGGGGCCCCAGCATTTT. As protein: CSALTGVAPLGPQHF.

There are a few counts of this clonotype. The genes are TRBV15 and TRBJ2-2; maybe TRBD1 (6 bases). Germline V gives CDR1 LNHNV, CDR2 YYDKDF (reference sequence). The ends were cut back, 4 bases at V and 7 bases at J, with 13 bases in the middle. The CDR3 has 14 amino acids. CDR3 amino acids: CATSTLLGGGELFF. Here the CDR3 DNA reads TGTGCCACCAGCACACTACTAGGGGGCGGGGAGCTGTTTTTT.

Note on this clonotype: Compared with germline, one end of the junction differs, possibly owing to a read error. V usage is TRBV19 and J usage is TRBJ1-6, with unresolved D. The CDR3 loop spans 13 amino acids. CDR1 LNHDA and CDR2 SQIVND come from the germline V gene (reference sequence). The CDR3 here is CVSNSKVGSPLHF. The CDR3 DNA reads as TGTGTCAGTAATTCGAAGGTGGGATCACCCCTCCACTTT.

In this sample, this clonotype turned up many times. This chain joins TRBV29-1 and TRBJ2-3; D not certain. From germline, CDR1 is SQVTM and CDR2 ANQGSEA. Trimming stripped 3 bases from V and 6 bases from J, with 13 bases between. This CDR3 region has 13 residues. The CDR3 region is CSVDGAVSDTQYF. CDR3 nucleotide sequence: TGCAGCGTTGATGGCGCGGTCTCGGATACGCAGTATTTT.

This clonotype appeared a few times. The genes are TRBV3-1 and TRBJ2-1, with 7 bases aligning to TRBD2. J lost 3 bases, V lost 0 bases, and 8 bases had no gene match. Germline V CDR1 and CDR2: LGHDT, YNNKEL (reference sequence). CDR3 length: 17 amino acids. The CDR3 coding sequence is TGTGCCAGCAGCCAAGATGGTTTGGGCGGGAGCTACAATGAGCAGTTCTTC. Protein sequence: CASSQDGLGGSYNEQFF.

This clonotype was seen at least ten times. The CDR3 region has the DNA TGTGCCAGCAGCCAAGCCCAGGGCTCGGCCAAAAACATTCAGTACTTC. It encodes CASSQAQGSAKNIQYF. The chain couples TRBV3-1 to TRBJ2-4, with TRBD1 as a possible D gene (5 bases). The CDR3 loop spans 16 amino acids. CDR1 is LGHDT, CDR2 YNNKEL, per germline (reference sequence). Between the trimmed V and J ends, which lost 1 base and 1 base, there was a span of 11 bases.

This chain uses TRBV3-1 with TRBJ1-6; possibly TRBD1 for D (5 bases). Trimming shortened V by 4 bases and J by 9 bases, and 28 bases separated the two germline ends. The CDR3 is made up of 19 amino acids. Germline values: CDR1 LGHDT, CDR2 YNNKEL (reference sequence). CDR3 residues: CASSPRERRLRGARSPLHF. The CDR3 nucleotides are TGTGCCAGCAGCCCCAGGGAGAGGAGATTAAGAGGGGCGCGTTCACCCCTCCACTTT.

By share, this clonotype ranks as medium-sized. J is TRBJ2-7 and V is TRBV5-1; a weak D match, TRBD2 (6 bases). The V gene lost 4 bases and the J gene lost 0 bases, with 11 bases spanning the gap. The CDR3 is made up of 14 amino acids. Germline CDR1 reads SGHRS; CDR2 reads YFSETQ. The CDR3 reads CASSTTSYSYEQYF. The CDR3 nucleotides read TGCGCCAGCAGCACTACTAGCTACTCCTACGAGCAGTACTTC.

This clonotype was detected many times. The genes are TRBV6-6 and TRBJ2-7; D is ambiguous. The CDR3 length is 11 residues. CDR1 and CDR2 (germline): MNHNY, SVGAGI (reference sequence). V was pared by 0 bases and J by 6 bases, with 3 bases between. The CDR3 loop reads CASSYSSEQYF. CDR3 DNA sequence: TGTGCCAGCAGTTACTCTAGCGAGCAGTACTTC.

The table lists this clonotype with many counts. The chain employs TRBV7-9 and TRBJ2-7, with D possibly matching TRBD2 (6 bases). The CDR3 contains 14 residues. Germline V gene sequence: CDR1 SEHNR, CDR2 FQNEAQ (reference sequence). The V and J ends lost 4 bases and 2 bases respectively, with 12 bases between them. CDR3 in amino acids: CASSSSSVPYEQYF. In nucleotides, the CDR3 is TGTGCCAGCAGCTCATCTAGCGTACCCTACGAGCAGTACTTC.

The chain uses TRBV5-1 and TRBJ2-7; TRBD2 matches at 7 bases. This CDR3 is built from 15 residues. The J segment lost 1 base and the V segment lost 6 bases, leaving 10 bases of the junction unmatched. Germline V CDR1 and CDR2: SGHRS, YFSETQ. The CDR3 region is CASTGAGVRSYEQYF. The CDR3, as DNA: TGCGCCAGCACCGGGGCGGGAGTGAGGTCCTACGAGCAGTACTTC.

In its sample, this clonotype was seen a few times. The CDR3 here is CAISEAGLNEQFF. The CDR3 bases are TGTGCCATCAGTGAGGCAGGTCTCAATGAGCAGTTCTTC. The rearrangement joins TRBV10-3 to TRBJ2-1; D is uncertain. This CDR3 contains 13 residues. Germline V gene data show CDR1 as ENHRY and CDR2 as SYGVKD. Trimming removed 2 bases at V and 6 bases at J, with 8 bases between.

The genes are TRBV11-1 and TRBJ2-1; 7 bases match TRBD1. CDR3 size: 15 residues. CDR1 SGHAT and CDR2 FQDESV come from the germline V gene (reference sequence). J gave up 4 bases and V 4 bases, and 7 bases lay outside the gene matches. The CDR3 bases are TGTGCCAGCAGCTACCGGGACAGCCTATACAATGAGCAGTTCTTC. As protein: CASSYRDSLYNEQFF.

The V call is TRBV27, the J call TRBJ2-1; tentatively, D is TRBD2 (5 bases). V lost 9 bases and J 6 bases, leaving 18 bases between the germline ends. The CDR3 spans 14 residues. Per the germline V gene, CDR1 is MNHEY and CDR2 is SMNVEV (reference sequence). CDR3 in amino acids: CASRRGSFPNEQFF. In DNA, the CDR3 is TGTGCCAGTCGGAGAGGGTCTTTCCCCAATGAGCAGTTCTTC.

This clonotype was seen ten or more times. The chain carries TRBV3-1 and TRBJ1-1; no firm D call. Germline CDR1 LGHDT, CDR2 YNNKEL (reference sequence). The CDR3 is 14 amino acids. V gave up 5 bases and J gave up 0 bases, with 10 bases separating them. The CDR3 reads CASSAQAVNTEAFF. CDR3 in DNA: TGTGCCAGCAGCGCCCAGGCGGTGAACACTGAAGCTTTCTTT. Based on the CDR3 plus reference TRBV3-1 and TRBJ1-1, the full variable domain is DTAVSQTPKYLVTQMGNDKSIKCEQNLGHDTMYWYKQDSKKFLKIMFSYNNKELIINETVPNRFSPKSPDKAHLNLHINSLELGDSAVYFCASSAQAVNTEAFFGQGTRLTVV.

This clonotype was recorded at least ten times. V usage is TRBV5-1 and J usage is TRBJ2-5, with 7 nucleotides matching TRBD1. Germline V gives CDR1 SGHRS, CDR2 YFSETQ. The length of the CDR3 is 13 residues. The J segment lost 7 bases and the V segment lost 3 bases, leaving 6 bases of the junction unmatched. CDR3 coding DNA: TGCGCCAGCAGCTCTGGACAGGCTGGGACCCAGTACTTC. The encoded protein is CASSSGQAGTQYF.

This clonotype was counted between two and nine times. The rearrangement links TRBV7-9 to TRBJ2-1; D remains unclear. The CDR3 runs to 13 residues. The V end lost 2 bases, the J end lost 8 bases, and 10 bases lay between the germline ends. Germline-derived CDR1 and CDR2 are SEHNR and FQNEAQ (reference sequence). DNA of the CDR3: TGTGCCAGCAGCTTAACCGTAGGGTATGAGCAGTTCTTC. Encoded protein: CASSLTVGYEQFF.

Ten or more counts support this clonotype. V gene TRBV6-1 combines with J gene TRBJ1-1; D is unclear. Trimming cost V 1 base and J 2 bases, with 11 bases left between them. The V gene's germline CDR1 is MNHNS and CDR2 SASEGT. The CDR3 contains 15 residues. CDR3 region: CASSEGVGSNTEAFF. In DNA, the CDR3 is TGTGCCAGCAGTGAAGGGGTAGGGAGTAACACTGAAGCTTTCTTT.